The 3 T cell receptor beta chains reported below all come from one sample, sequenced in a study of T-cell reconstitution after alpha-beta-depleted transplantation in children (dated by TCRdb to between 2015 and 2016). The treatment or condition label for this specimen denotes: allogeneic hematopoietic cell transplantation with graft depleted of TCRalphabeta T cells and CD19 B cells. Receptor libraries were prepared by PCR. The sequencer listed for this sample is Illumina HiSeq 2500. TCR library preparation used molecular barcoding, with unique molecular identifiers applied to normalize quantification of the TCRbeta repertoire. TCRdb passed the public sequencing reads through fastp at Q25 and MiXCR, retaining productive beta sequences. CDR3 protein sequences are deduplicated, and each keeps its most common genes and DNA. Across this sample there are tens of thousands of distinct CDR3 sequences, with around 15% seen only once. Of the sample, around a fifth is held by the ten largest clones.

Sequenced material: PBMCs, mostly from graft donor cells, taken 180 days after TCRalphabeta/CD19-depleted stem cell transplant. The receptors derive from a male patient between 2 and 10 years old who had a stem cell transplant for acute lymphoblastic leukemia, so the T cells may come from the graft donor.

The chain employs TRBV6-1 and TRBJ2-5, with 8 bases identical to TRBD1. The V gene end was trimmed by 6 bases and the J gene end by 2 bases; junction bases not matched to a gene: 8. The V gene's germline CDR1 is MNHNS and CDR2 SASEGT. This CDR3 is 15 amino acids long. The chain's CDR3 is CASRITGTGQETQYF. In DNA form, the CDR3 reads TGTGCCAGCAGGATAACCGGGACAGGTCAAGAGACCCAGTACTTC.

The chain uses TRBV20-1 and TRBJ1-5; the D is unclear. Trimming pared 3 bases from V and 2 bases from J, leaving 8 bases between. Germline V gives CDR1 DFQATT, CDR2 SNEGSKA (reference sequence). This CDR3 has 13 amino acids. CDR3 DNA sequence: TGCAGTGCTAGTGCGAATCGCAATCAGCCCCAGCATTTT. It is translated as CSASANRNQPQHF.

This clonotype was found many times. CDR3: CSASAGTGFQGYTF. The DNA of the CDR3 is TGCAGTGCTAGTGCCGGGACAGGATTTCAGGGCTACACCTTC. V is TRBV20-1 and J is TRBJ1-2, with 8 bases aligning to TRBD1. The CDR3 runs 14 residues. Unmatched junction bases numbered 11, after V lost 3 bases and J lost 8 bases. Germline V gene sequence: CDR1 DFQATT, CDR2 SNEGSKA (reference sequence).